This passage covers 7 T cell receptor beta chains from one sample sequenced in a study of molecular identifiers for immune sequencing clone quantification (dated by TCRdb to about 2018). The library came from PCR. TCRdb records Illumina HiSeq 4000 as the sequencer. TCRdb reworked the public reads: Q25 trimming with fastp, MiXCR clone assembly, productive beta chains retained. CDR3 protein sequences are deduplicated, and each keeps its most common genes and DNA. A total of roughly 320,000 distinct CDR3 sequences appear in this sample, around 21% of them only once. The ten largest clones capture about 0.79% of the sample. Sequenced: naive CD8+ T cells from blood, with Jurkat cell RNA spiked in. The sample's cell subset or site label, decoded: FACS-sorted CD8+CD4-CCR7+CD45RA+ naive T cells. The receptors here all came from a human donor in good health. Some libraries in this study had Jurkat cell RNA spiked in.

The table lists this clonotype with a few counts. The rearrangement uses TRBV14 and TRBJ1-1; a possible D gene is TRBD1 (5 bases). This CDR3 comprises 12 residues. Trimming left V 4 bases short and J 6 bases short, with 9 bases between. Germline V gives CDR1 SGHDN, CDR2 FVKESK. CDR3 sequence (DNA): TGTGCCAGCAGCCCCGGACACCCTGAAGCTTTCTTT. Its protein product is CASSPGHPEAFF.

This clonotype was detected a few times. This clone may be a read error of a much larger clone one base away. The chain employs TRBV7-9 and TRBJ2-3, with D maybe TRBD2 (5 bases). Germline CDR1 reads SEHNR; CDR2 reads FQNEAQ (reference sequence). The CDR3 is made up of 13 amino acids. Trimming removed 9 bases at V and 6 bases at J, with 16 bases between. The CDR3 here is CARSGRVDDTQYF. The CDR3 region has the DNA TGTGCCAGAAGCGGTCGGGTCGATGATACGCAGTATTTT.

This clonotype showed up many times. The gene calls are TRBV29-1 and TRBJ1-1; a possible D gene is TRBD1 (5 bases). CDR3 length: 11 residues. The germline CDR1 and CDR2 sequences are SQVTM and ANQGSEA. This chain's CDR3 is CVGEFSTEAFF. DNA of the CDR3: TGCGTGGGGGAATTTTCCACTGAAGCTTTCTTT.

V usage is TRBV28 and J usage is TRBJ1-2; D is perhaps TRBD1 (5 bases). CDR1 is MDHEN and CDR2 is SYDVKM in the germline V gene. V lost 3 bases, J lost 4 bases, and 12 bases lay in between. The CDR3 has 14 amino acids. The CDR3 spells CASSFLLDSYGYTF. CDR3 coding DNA: TGTGCCAGCAGTTTCCTACTTGACAGCTATGGCTACACCTTC.

The chain joins TRBV4-3 to TRBJ1-1, with unresolved D. Trimming removed 0 bases at V and 4 bases at J, with 18 bases between. Germline values: CDR1 LGHNA, CDR2 YSLEER. CDR3 length: 17 amino acids. This CDR3 is CASSQDRSQPAFTEAFF. In DNA, the CDR3 is TGCGCCAGCAGCCAAGACAGGTCGCAGCCGGCGTTCACTGAAGCTTTCTTT.

Ten or more counts support this clonotype. This chain uses TRBV27 with TRBJ1-1, with 12 bases that match TRBD1. The trim removed 3 bases at V and 4 bases at J, leaving 6 bases unmatched. The CDR3 runs to 16 residues. Germline loops: CDR1 MNHEY, CDR2 SMNVEV (reference sequence). For the CDR3, the DNA is TGTGCCAGCAGTTTCCAAGGGACAGGGGGCCCCACTGAAGCTTTCTTT. This translates into CASSFQGTGGPTEAFF.

With regard to this clonotype: Just one base apart from a much larger clone, this may be a read error. The chain couples TRBV19 to TRBJ2-7; 9 nucleotides line up with TRBD1. Per the germline V gene, CDR1 is LNHDA and CDR2 is SQIVND (reference sequence). The CDR3 covers 15 residues. Trimming at V came to 11 bases and at J to 1 base, leaving 12 bases not matched to a gene. CDR3: CAASGGQGLSYEQYF. For the CDR3, the DNA is TGTGCCGCTTCGGGGGGACAGGGACTATCCTACGAGCAGTACTTC.